The rows below give T cell receptor beta chains drawn from one sample of a study of cytomegalovirus exposure and HLA in healthy donors. Data came from immunoSEQ multiplex PCR; TCRdb stores just in-frame clones and leaves some out. The sample lists more than 100,000 clones, roughly 79% occurring once. Input material: PBMCs. The origin of the receptors is a male donor in good health and CMV-seronegative. CDR3s include the opening cysteine and the closing phenylalanine or tryptophan. Each record gives: D gene, clone size, V gene, J gene, CDR3 DNA, CDR3 protein. A D gene is named only where the DNA matches it firmly. Size values are once, few and many counts, or a class for expanded clones, and some rows have none.

D gene: -; clone size: -; V gene: TRBV5-1; J gene: TRBJ1-2; CDR3 DNA: TGCGCCAGCAGCTTGGAAACAGCTAACTATGGCTACACCTTC; CDR3 protein: CASSLETANYGYTF
D gene: -; clone size: -; V gene: TRBV6-1; J gene: TRBJ2-1; CDR3 DNA: TGTGCCAGCAGCAGGGATCCCAGCTCCTACAATGAGCAGTTCTTC; CDR3 protein: CASSRDPSSYNEQFF
D gene: TRBD2; clone size: -; V gene: TRBV6-4; J gene: TRBJ2-1; CDR3 DNA: TGTGCCAGCAGTGACTCGATTGGGCTAGCGGGGGGTGCTTCCAATGACAATGAGCAGTTCTTC; CDR3 protein: CASSDSIGLAGGASNDNEQFF
D gene: TRBD1; clone size: -; V gene: TRBV5-1; J gene: TRBJ1-2; CDR3 DNA: TGCGCCAGCAGCCCTGACAGGGATAACTATGGCTACACCTTC; CDR3 protein: CASSPDRDNYGYTF
D gene: TRBD2; clone size: once; V gene: TRBV7-9; J gene: TRBJ2-5; CDR3 DNA: TGTGCCAGCAGCTTAGCAGCTAGCGGAGAGACCCAGTACTTC; CDR3 protein: CASSLAASGETQYF
D gene: -; clone size: -; V gene: TRBV19; J gene: TRBJ2-5; CDR3 DNA: TGTGCCAGTAGTATCGGACTGGAAAAGACCCAGTACTTC; CDR3 protein: CASSIGLEKTQYF
D gene: -; clone size: -; V gene: TRBV2; J gene: TRBJ2-5; CDR3 DNA: TGTGCCAGCAGATTCCTAGAGGAGACCCAGTACTTC; CDR3 protein: CASRFLEETQYF
D gene: TRBD1; clone size: -; V gene: TRBV11-2; J gene: TRBJ2-7; CDR3 DNA: TGTGCCAGCAGCTCTTTCGGGACAGGGGTGGGCGAGCAGTACTTC; CDR3 protein: CASSSFGTGVGEQYF
D gene: TRBD1; clone size: -; V gene: TRBV7-9; J gene: TRBJ2-7; CDR3 DNA: TGTGCCAGCAGCCCTCCCGGGGGGGGACAGGGGTCCCGGGGCGAGCAGTACTTC; CDR3 protein: CASSPPGGGQGSRGEQYF
D gene: TRBD1; clone size: -; V gene: TRBV19; J gene: TRBJ1-1; CDR3 DNA: TGTGCCAGTAGACGACAGGGTGAAGCTTTCTTT; CDR3 protein: CASRRQGEAFF
D gene: -; clone size: -; V gene: TRBV29-1; J gene: TRBJ2-7; CDR3 DNA: TGCAGCGTTGAAGTTAGCGGCTACGAGCAGTACTTC; CDR3 protein: CSVEVSGYEQYF
D gene: TRBD2; clone size: once; V gene: TRBV10-3; J gene: TRBJ2-2; CDR3 DNA: TGTGCCATCAGCGAACTAGCGCCGAACACCGGGGAGCTGTTTTTT; CDR3 protein: CAISELAPNTGELFF
D gene: -; clone size: -; V gene: TRBV5-1; J gene: TRBJ2-5; CDR3 DNA: TGCGCCAGCAGCTTGGGGGCGGGGGAGACCCAGTACTTC; CDR3 protein: CASSLGAGETQYF
D gene: TRBD2; clone size: -; V gene: TRBV10-2; J gene: TRBJ2-3; CDR3 DNA: TGCGCCGGAAGACTAGCGGGGGAGACAGATACGCAGTATTTT; CDR3 protein: CAGRLAGETDTQYF
D gene: -; clone size: -; V gene: TRBV19; J gene: TRBJ1-5; CDR3 DNA: TGTGCCAGTAGTCTACAGGGTGGGAGCAATCAGCCCCAGCATTTT; CDR3 protein: CASSLQGGSNQPQHF
D gene: -; clone size: -; V gene: TRBV13; J gene: TRBJ2-1; CDR3 DNA: TGTGCCAGCAGCTTAGATGGTACTAGCAGCAATGAGCAGTTCTTC; CDR3 protein: CASSLDGTSSNEQFF
D gene: -; clone size: -; V gene: TRBV5-8; J gene: TRBJ1-4; CDR3 DNA: TGTGCCAGCAGCTTGGGGGGCAGCAATAATGAAAAACTGTTTTTT; CDR3 protein: CASSLGGSNNEKLFF
D gene: TRBD1; clone size: -; V gene: TRBV19; J gene: TRBJ1-5; CDR3 DNA: TGTGCCAGTACGGACAGGGGAATCAATCAGCCCCAGCATTTT; CDR3 protein: CASTDRGINQPQHF
D gene: -; clone size: few; V gene: TRBV6-1; J gene: TRBJ1-5; CDR3 DNA: TGTGCCAGCAGTGAAGGTCCCAGTCCTAGCAATCAGCCCCAGCATTTT; CDR3 protein: CASSEGPSPSNQPQHF
D gene: TRBD1; clone size: -; V gene: TRBV13; J gene: TRBJ1-6; CDR3 DNA: TGTGCCAGCAGCTTTTACACCGGGACAGTCTATAATTCACCCCTCCACTTT; CDR3 protein: CASSFYTGTVYNSPLHF
D gene: -; clone size: -; V gene: TRBV7-8; J gene: TRBJ2-1; CDR3 DNA: TGTGCCAGCAGCTCCCAAGCCGGGGAACACCTATACAATGAGCAGTTCTTC; CDR3 protein: CASSSQAGEHLYNEQFF
D gene: TRBD2; clone size: few; V gene: TRBV4-3; J gene: TRBJ2-2; CDR3 DNA: TGCGCCAGCAGCCAAGATCCCCCTAGCGGGGGATCCGGGGAGCTGTTTTTT; CDR3 protein: CASSQDPPSGGSGELFF
D gene: -; clone size: -; V gene: TRBV21-1; J gene: TRBJ2-4; CDR3 DNA: TGTGCCAGCAGCAGTTCAAACCCGGGACAGAGAAACATTCAGTACTTC; CDR3 protein: CASSSSNPGQRNIQYF
D gene: -; clone size: -; V gene: TRBV18; J gene: TRBJ1-1; CDR3 DNA: TGTGCCAGCTCACCAAGATCGGGTATTACCGAAGCTTTCTTT; CDR3 protein: CASSPRSGITEAFF
D gene: -; clone size: -; V gene: TRBV4-1; J gene: TRBJ2-7; CDR3 DNA: TGCGCCAGCAGCCAAGATTTGACAGGCGAGCAGTACTTC; CDR3 protein: CASSQDLTGEQYF
D gene: TRBD1; clone size: -; V gene: TRBV29-1; J gene: TRBJ2-7; CDR3 DNA: TGCGCCGCCCGGACAGGGGAAATCTACGAGCAGTACTTC; CDR3 protein: CAARTGEIYEQYF
D gene: TRBD1; clone size: -; V gene: TRBV9; J gene: TRBJ2-5; CDR3 DNA: TGTGCCAGCAGCGGATCCGGGACAGACCAAGAGACCCAGTACTTC; CDR3 protein: CASSGSGTDQETQYF
D gene: TRBD2; clone size: -; V gene: TRBV5-1; J gene: TRBJ2-7; CDR3 DNA: TGCGCCAGCAGCGGCGGGGGTGGGGGGAGCTACGAGCAGTACTTC; CDR3 protein: CASSGGGGGSYEQYF
D gene: -; clone size: -; V gene: TRBV10-3; J gene: TRBJ1-1; CDR3 DNA: TGTGCCATCAGGCAGGGGATATTAAACACTGAAGCTTTCTTT; CDR3 protein: CAIRQGILNTEAFF
D gene: -; clone size: -; V gene: TRBV7-2; J gene: TRBJ2-3; CDR3 DNA: TGTGCCAGCAGCTTTGGGGGCAGCACAGATACGCAGTATTTT; CDR3 protein: CASSFGGSTDTQYF